These T cell receptor beta chains were read from a single sample in a study of Tregs in tolerant kidney transplant recipients. Libraries were prepared by immunoSEQ multiplex PCR; TCRdb keeps only in-frame clonotypes and omits some of them. There are 110,000 or so clones in the sample; around 91% occur only once, and 0.34% lies in the top ten. The sample was CD4+ T cells from blood, taken before the transplant. Receptors originate from a human donor who received a combined kidney and bone marrow transplant. The CDR3 runs from the conserved cysteine through the conserved F or W. Each record gives: V gene, D gene, clone size, J gene, CDR3 DNA, CDR3 protein. D genes are given only for firm matches. A row's size may be missing; if present it is once, few, many or a size class.

>TRBV5-1|-|-|TRBJ1-6
TGCGCCAGCAGCTCCCAGGGGCGGAATTCACCCCTCCACTTT
CASSSQGRNSPLHF
>TRBV15|TRBD1|-|TRBJ1-6
TGTGCCACCAGCAGAGATGTATTTATGGGGCCGGGACAGGATAATTCACCCCTCCACTTT
CATSRDVFMGPGQDNSPLHF
>TRBV29-1|TRBD1|-|TRBJ2-5
TGCAGCGTGGACAGGGGGCTTCAAGAGACCCAGTACTTC
CSVDRGLQETQYF
>TRBV9|-|-|TRBJ2-3
TGTGCCAGCAGCGTAGAGCAGGGAACGACATTACGCCAGTATTTT
CASSVEQGTTLRQYF
>TRBV10-3|TRBD1|-|TRBJ1-1
TGTGCCATCCGGACGGACAGGGGGAACACTGAAGCTTTCTTT
CAIRTDRGNTEAFF
>TRBV7-9|-|once|TRBJ2-1
TGTGCCAGCAGCCAGGGGCAGGGCCGGTTCTTC
CASSQGQGRFF
>TRBV11-3|-|-|TRBJ2-5
TGTGCCAGCAGCAACGACAGCCAAGAGACCCAGTACTTC
CASSNDSQETQYF
>TRBV12-5|-|once|TRBJ1-1
TGTGCTAGTGGTTCTACAGGCGATACTGAAGCTTTCTTT
CASGSTGDTEAFF
>TRBV2|-|-|TRBJ1-1
TGTGCCAGCAGCGACCAGGCGGGAGGGTGGGTCACTGAAGCTTTCTTT
CASSDQAGGWVTEAFF
>TRBV28|TRBD2|-|TRBJ2-5
TGTGCCAGCAGTACGACTAGCGGGAGAGGTGAGACCCAGTACTTC
CASSTTSGRGETQYF
>TRBV28|TRBD2|-|TRBJ2-7
TGTGCCAGCAGTCCGCAGGCGGGAGTTGATGAGCAGTACTTC
CASSPQAGVDEQYF
>TRBV5-1|-|-|TRBJ1-1
TGCGCCAGCAGCTTCCAAGGACAGATTAACACTGAAGCTTTCTTT
CASSFQGQINTEAFF
>TRBV5-1|TRBD2|-|TRBJ2-3
TGCGCCAGCAGCCCGATTCTAGCGGGGAGCACATATACGCAGTATTTT
CASSPILAGSTYTQYF
>TRBV6-5|-|-|TRBJ2-1
TGTGCCAGCACCTCGTACAATGAGCAGTTCTTC
CASTSYNEQFF
>TRBV7-2|TRBD2|-|TRBJ2-7
TGTGCCAGCAGCTTATCGACTAGCGGGAGAGACGAGCAGTACTTC
CASSLSTSGRDEQYF
>TRBV13|-|-|TRBJ2-7
TGTGCCAGCAGCTTAGGCGGGGAGCCGAGTGAGCAGTACTTC
CASSLGGEPSEQYF
>TRBV18|TRBD1|-|TRBJ2-3
TGTGCCAGCTCACCAGATGGACAGGTAGTAGTTGGCACGCAGTATTTT
CASSPDGQVVVGTQYF
>TRBV19|TRBD1|-|TRBJ1-1
TGTGCCAGTAGTATCCGGGACAGTGAAGCTTTCTTT
CASSIRDSEAFF
>TRBV4-1|-|-|TRBJ1-2
TGCGCCAGCAGCCAGGGGGGGAAAAGGTCTGGCTACACCTTC
CASSQGGKRSGYTF
>TRBV5-1|TRBD2|once|TRBJ2-1
TGCGCCAGCCAAGGACTAGCGAATCACAATGAGCAGTTCTTC
CASQGLANHNEQFF
>TRBV5-5|-|once|TRBJ2-2
TGTGCCAGCAGCTTGCTGAGGAACACCGGGGAGCTGTTTTTT
CASSLLRNTGELFF
>TRBV11-1|TRBD1|-|TRBJ2-2
TGTGCCAGCAGCCCAGACTATGGGACAGGGTCCCTTAACACCGGGGAGCTGTTTTTT
CASSPDYGTGSLNTGELFF
>TRBV10-1|-|once|TRBJ1-4
TGCGCCAGCAGTGGCAGGTCTAATGAAAAACTGTTTTTT
CASSGRSNEKLFF
>TRBV5-6|-|-|TRBJ2-3
TGTGCCAGCAGCTTAACGCTCTCTCGGGGGACAGATACGCAGTATTTT
CASSLTLSRGTDTQYF
>TRBV5-4|-|once|TRBJ2-5
TGTGCCAGCAGCTTGGGTGGTAGCGGTTGGGGAGAGACCCAGTACTTC
CASSLGGSGWGETQYF
>TRBV7-8|TRBD2|-|TRBJ2-5
TGTGCCAGCAGCTTAGCGCCGAGCGGGGTCGGGGAGACCCAGTACTTC
CASSLAPSGVGETQYF
>TRBV10-3|TRBD1|-|TRBJ2-7
TGTGCCACCAGGGACAGGGAGGCCGAGCAGTACTTC
CATRDREAEQYF
>TRBV7-2|-|-|TRBJ2-5
TGTGCCAGCAGCAAAGACCAGGGGCGCCAAGAGACCCAGTACTTC
CASSKDQGRQETQYF
>TRBV7-8|-|-|TRBJ1-2
TGTGCCAGCAGCCAAGGGCAGGGGAGTGGCTACACCTTC
CASSQGQGSGYTF
>TRBV10-1|TRBD2|-|TRBJ2-3
TGCGCCAGCAGTCCGGGACTACAAACTAGCACAGATACGCAGTATTTT
CASSPGLQTSTDTQYF
>TRBV15|TRBD1|-|TRBJ2-2
TGTGCCACCAAGGGACAGCTCACCGGGGAGCTGTTTTTT
CATKGQLTGELFF
>TRBV4-1|TRBD2|-|TRBJ2-5
TGCGCCAGCAGCCGAGAGACTAGCCCGGAGACCCAGTACTTC
CASSRETSPETQYF
>TRBV7-9|-|-|TRBJ1-2
TGTGCCAGCAGCCTAAGGCTGGGGGGGGAACATGGCTACACCTTC
CASSLRLGGEHGYTF
>TRBV15|TRBD2|-|TRBJ2-7
TGTGCCACCAGCAGAGAGCGGGAGTCCCTGACCTACGAGCAGTACTTC
CATSRERESLTYEQYF
>TRBV6-5|-|-|TRBJ2-7
TGTGCCAGCAGCTATATGGGCGACTACGAGCAGTACTTC
CASSYMGDYEQYF
>TRBV2|-|few|TRBJ1-5
TGTGCCAGCAGCGCAACAGGGATGGGGCCCCAGCATTTT
CASSATGMGPQHF
>TRBV7-2|-|-|TRBJ1-5
TGTGCCAGCAGCATACAGGGTAGCAATCAGCCCCAGCATTTT
CASSIQGSNQPQHF
>TRBV11-2|-|-|TRBJ2-2
TGTGCCAGCAGCCCTCACGGGGTTTCTGTGACCGGGGAGCTGTTTTTT
CASSPHGVSVTGELFF
>TRBV7-8|TRBD1|-|TRBJ2-5
TGTGCCAGCAGCACCGAACAGGGGGCAGGAGAGACCCAGTACTTC
CASSTEQGAGETQYF
>TRBV7-2|TRBD2|-|TRBJ2-3
TGTGCCAGCAGCCCAAAGGGTAGCGGGAGCGGCACGCAGTATTTT
CASSPKGSGSGTQYF
>TRBV19|-|-|TRBJ1-5
TGTGCCAGTAGTATCAACAGTGATCAGCCCCAGCATTTT
CASSINSDQPQHF
>TRBV2|TRBD1|-|TRBJ2-7
TGTGCCAGCAGGGTGGACAGGGGTTACGAGCAGTACTTC
CASRVDRGYEQYF
>TRBV9|TRBD2|-|TRBJ2-4
TGTGCCAGCAGCGTAGAGTCTAGCGGGGCCAAAAACATTCAGTACTTC
CASSVESSGAKNIQYF
>TRBV12-5|TRBD2|-|TRBJ2-2
TGTGCTAGTGGGTCAGCGGGGGGGTACGGGGAGCTGTTTTTT
CASGSAGGYGELFF
>TRBV1|-|-|TRBJ2-3
TGCACCAGCAGCCAAGATTCGACTAGCGGGGGGCAATACACAGATACGCAGTATTTT
CTSSQDSTSGGQYTDTQYF
>TRBV5-6|-|once|TRBJ1-1
TGTGCCAGCAGCCGGGGGAGTGGGGCGGGGACTGAAGCTTTCTTT
CASSRGSGAGTEAFF